This section outlines one T cell receptor (beta chain) sequence together with its context. Reverse transcription of about 0.5 to 1 ug RNA used random hexamers. By means of immunoSEQ multiplex PCR, TCR beta CDR3 spanning 54 Vbeta and 13 Jbeta underwent amplification. Via MiXCR, TCRdb re-called the immunoSEQ multiplex PCR reads, giving one row per CDR3 protein. The sample contains 67,000 or so distinct CDR3 sequences, 93% of which appear only once. Peripheral blood CD8+ and CD4+ T cells were profiled by TCR beta sequencing. CDR3 length equals 13 residues. CDR1 and CDR2 (germline): MNHEY, SVGAGI. Trimming shortened V by 7 bases and J by 5 bases, and 14 bases separated the two germline ends. This entry comes from a study of CD8 T cells in Susac syndrome.

This chain uses TRBV6-5 with TRBJ1-2; TRBD1 is a possible D gene (5 bases). The sample consisted of CD4+ T cells from PBMCs. The clonotype was recovered from a human donor with Susac syndrome. The CDR3 here is CASTLGPWYGYTF. CDR3 DNA: TGTGCCAGCACCCTGGGGCCTTGGTATGGCTACACCTTC.